The T cell receptor (beta chain) described here comes from a study of cytomegalovirus exposure and HLA in healthy donors. The study's findings and limits: A missense variant in DCLRE1C was later tied to TCR beta V- and J-gene trimming. Researchers reportedly found TCR beta sequences accurately predicted most subjects' HLA-A and HLA-B alleles.

With respect to this clone: Its antigen is unidentified.

Primers: 60 Vbeta forward and 13 Jbeta reverse. In the original workflow: Roughly 12 million of tens of millions of unique TCR beta chains were shared, per a later count. Only in-frame clones appear in the TCRdb table, and some are missing; sequencing was by immunoSEQ multiplex PCR. V, J and clone size are taken as reported in that table, and D and trimming were inferred from the DNA itself. The table shows 170,000 or so clones, with about three quarters occurring only once. Sequenced sample: PBMCs. The sequence derives from a woman between 55 and 75 years old in good health and CMV-seropositive.

The CDR3, as DNA: TGTGCCAGCAGCCCTAGCGGAAGAAACTACGAGCAGTACTTC. Translation: CASSPSGRNYEQYF. The rearrangement joins TRBV7-9 to TRBJ2-7; the match to TRBD2 covers 7 bases. This CDR3 comprises 14 residues. Per the germline V gene, CDR1 is SEHNR and CDR2 is FQNEAQ (reference sequence). V was pared by 5 bases and J by 3 bases, with 7 bases of the junction left unmatched.